This T cell receptor (beta chain) came from a study of T cells expressing NK-cell markers. Looked up from germline, CDR1 is MNHEY and CDR2 is SVGEGT. The CDR3 runs 11 residues. TCRdb reprocessed the 5' RACE reads and reports one entry per CDR3 protein, with no DNA. In all, the sample yields roughly 380,000 distinct CDR3 sequences. The V and J genes are TRBV6-2 or TRBV6-3 and TRBJ2-5; the TCRdb call, TRBD2, lacks DNA for checking. The sequencing sample was made of blood T cells: a sorted CD56 or NKG2C T cell subset, CD4+ or CD8+ T cells, or bulk PBMC T cells (not recorded which). This TCR derives from a man aged 18-75 years in good health. The CDR3: CASSGGWIQYF.